Listed below are T cell receptor beta chains from one sample, sequenced in a study of blood T cell repertoires in COVID-19. Measured with immunoSEQ multiplex PCR; TCRdb has only the in-frame clones, and not every one. The data show a few hundred thousand clones, approximately 80% seen once. The sample was PBMCs or T cells enriched from blood (not recorded which). The source of these receptors is a man aged 35 to 55 who had recovered from COVID-19. Each CDR3 is given without its conserved first and last residue. Each record gives: J gene, V gene, CDR3 protein.

j_call: TRBJ1-3; v_call: TRBV7-9; cdr3_aa: ASRRTGRLDTIY
j_call: TRBJ1-2; v_call: TRBV3-1/TRBV3-2; cdr3_aa: ASSRGRVGYT
j_call: TRBJ1-4; v_call: TRBV29-1; cdr3_aa: SVAMQNEKLF
j_call: TRBJ2-2; v_call: TRBV24-1; cdr3_aa: ATSPTLSSGENTGELF
j_call: TRBJ1-6; v_call: TRBV10-3; cdr3_aa: AISEGTGAYNSPLH
j_call: TRBJ2-7; v_call: TRBV7-9; cdr3_aa: ASSLAASGKYEQY
j_call: TRBJ2-7; v_call: TRBV11-2; cdr3_aa: ASSFSRESHEQY
j_call: TRBJ1-5; v_call: TRBV7-3; cdr3_aa: ASAEGGNQPQH
j_call: TRBJ1-3; v_call: TRBV7-8; cdr3_aa: ASSLRGWTGNTIY
j_call: TRBJ2-2; v_call: TRBV2; cdr3_aa: ASKARSNGELF
j_call: TRBJ1-5; v_call: TRBV10-3; cdr3_aa: AIREYTTGPQH
j_call: TRBJ1-2; v_call: TRBV11-2; cdr3_aa: ASSSIQGFRYGYT
j_call: TRBJ2-5; v_call: TRBV11-2; cdr3_aa: ASSLRAGMETQY
j_call: TRBJ2-7; v_call: TRBV4-1; cdr3_aa: ASSQVWLAGSYEQY
j_call: TRBJ2-2; v_call: TRBV7-3; cdr3_aa: ASSYTSGMNTGELF
j_call: TRBJ2-2; v_call: TRBV12-5; cdr3_aa: ASGLAPRQGRITGELF
j_call: TRBJ1-1; v_call: TRBV12-3/TRBV12-4; cdr3_aa: ASTTGEVAEAF
j_call: TRBJ1-1; v_call: TRBV6-5; cdr3_aa: ASSYFAGGGSAF
j_call: TRBJ1-2; v_call: TRBV6-5; cdr3_aa: ASSYFRTGEHGYT
j_call: TRBJ1-6; v_call: TRBV10-3; cdr3_aa: AISEAGAQDSPLH
j_call: TRBJ2-7; v_call: TRBV10-2; cdr3_aa: ASSERQGAGEQY
j_call: TRBJ2-3; v_call: TRBV6-6; cdr3_aa: ASSFGLAGADTQY
j_call: TRBJ2-5; v_call: TRBV9; cdr3_aa: ASSDPRGQETQY
j_call: TRBJ2-7; v_call: TRBV28; cdr3_aa: ASSPGTSLHEQY
j_call: TRBJ1-3; v_call: TRBV13; cdr3_aa: ASLRRGSGNTIY
j_call: TRBJ2-5; v_call: TRBV12-5; cdr3_aa: ASGRGRTGPQETQY
j_call: TRBJ1-2; v_call: TRBV19; cdr3_aa: ASSTEGGRSHYGYT
j_call: TRBJ1-5; v_call: TRBV28; cdr3_aa: ASSTGGHQPQH
j_call: TRBJ2-1; v_call: TRBV29-1; cdr3_aa: SVLSGSGNNEQF